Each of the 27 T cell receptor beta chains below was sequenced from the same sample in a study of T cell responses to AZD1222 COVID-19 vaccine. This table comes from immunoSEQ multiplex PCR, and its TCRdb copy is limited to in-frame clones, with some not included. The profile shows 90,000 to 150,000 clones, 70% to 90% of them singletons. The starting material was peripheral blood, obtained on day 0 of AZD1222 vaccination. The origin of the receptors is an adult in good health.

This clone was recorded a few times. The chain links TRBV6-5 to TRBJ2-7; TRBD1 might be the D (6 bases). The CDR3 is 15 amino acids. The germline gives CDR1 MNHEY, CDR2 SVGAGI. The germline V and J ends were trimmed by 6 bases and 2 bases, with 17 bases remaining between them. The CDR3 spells CASSPLRGGTYEQYF. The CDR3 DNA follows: TGTGCCAGCAGCCCCCTTAGAGGGGGTACCTACGAGCAGTACTTC.

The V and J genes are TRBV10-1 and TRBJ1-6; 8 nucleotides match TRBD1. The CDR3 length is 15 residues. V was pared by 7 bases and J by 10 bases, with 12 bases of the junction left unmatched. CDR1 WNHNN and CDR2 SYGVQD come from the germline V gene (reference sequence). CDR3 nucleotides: TGCGCCAGCACCGAGATAGACAGGGGAGGGTCACCCCTCCACTTT. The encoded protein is CASTEIDRGGSPLHF.

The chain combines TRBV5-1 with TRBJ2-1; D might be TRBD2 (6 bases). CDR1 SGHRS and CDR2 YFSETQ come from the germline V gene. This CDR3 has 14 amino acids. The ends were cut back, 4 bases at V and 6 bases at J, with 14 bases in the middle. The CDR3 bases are TGCGCCAGCAGCCCGGGAGCCATAGGCAATGAGCAGTTCTTC. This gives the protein CASSPGAIGNEQFF.

The DNA of the CDR3 is TGCAGCGTTGAAACGGAGAACACTGAAGCTTTCTTT. This sequence encodes CSVETENTEAFF. The V gene is TRBV29-1, the J gene TRBJ1-1; no clear D. The germline V and J ends were trimmed by 2 bases and 1 base, with 5 bases remaining between them. Germline CDR1 is SQVTM and CDR2 is ANQGSEA. The CDR3 runs to 12 residues.

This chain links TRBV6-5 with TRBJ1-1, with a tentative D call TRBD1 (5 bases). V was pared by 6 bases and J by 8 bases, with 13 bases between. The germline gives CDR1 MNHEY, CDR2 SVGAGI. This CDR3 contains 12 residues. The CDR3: CASRRQLSEAFF. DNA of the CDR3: TGTGCCAGCAGAAGACAGCTCAGCGAAGCTTTCTTT.

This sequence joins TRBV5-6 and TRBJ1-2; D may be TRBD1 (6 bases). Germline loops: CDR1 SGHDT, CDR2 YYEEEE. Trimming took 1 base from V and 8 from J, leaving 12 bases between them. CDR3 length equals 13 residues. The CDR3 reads CASSLQQGGGYTF. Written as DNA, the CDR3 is TGTGCCAGCAGCTTGCAACAGGGCGGGGGCTACACCTTC.

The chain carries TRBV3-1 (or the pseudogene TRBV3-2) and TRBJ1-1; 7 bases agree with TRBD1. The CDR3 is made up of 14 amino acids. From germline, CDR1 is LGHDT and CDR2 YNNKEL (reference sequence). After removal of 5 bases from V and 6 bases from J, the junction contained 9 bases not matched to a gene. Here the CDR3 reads CASSSNRGIAEAFF. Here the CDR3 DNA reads TGTGCCAGCAGCTCGAACAGGGGAATCGCTGAAGCTTTCTTT.

CDR3 bases: TGTGCCAGCAGCGTTTTCGATTCACCCCTCCACTTT. Protein: CASSVFDSPLHF. This chain uses TRBV9 with TRBJ1-6, with D uncertain. The CDR3 is 12 amino acids. CDR1 SGDLS and CDR2 YYNGEE come from the germline V gene. Between the trimmed V and J ends, which lost 2 bases and 8 bases, there was a span of 5 bases.

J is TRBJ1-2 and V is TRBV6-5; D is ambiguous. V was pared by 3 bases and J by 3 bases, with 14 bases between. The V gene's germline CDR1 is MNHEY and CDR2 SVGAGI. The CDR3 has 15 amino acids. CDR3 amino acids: CASSYGSRNHYGYTF. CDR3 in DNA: TGTGCCAGCAGTTATGGATCGCGGAACCACTATGGCTACACCTTC.

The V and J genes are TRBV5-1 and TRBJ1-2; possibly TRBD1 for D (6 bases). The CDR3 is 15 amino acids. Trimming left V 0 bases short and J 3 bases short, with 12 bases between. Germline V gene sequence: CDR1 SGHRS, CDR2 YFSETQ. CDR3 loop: CASSLAPGDDYGYTF. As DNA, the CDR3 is TGCGCCAGCAGCTTGGCACCAGGGGATGACTATGGCTACACCTTC. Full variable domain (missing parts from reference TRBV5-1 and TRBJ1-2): KAGVTQTPRYLIKTRGQQVTLSCSPISGHRSVSWYQQTPGQGLQFLFEYFSETQRNKGNFPGRFSGRQFSNSRSEMNVSTLELGDSALYLCASSLAPGDDYGYTFGSGTRLTVV.

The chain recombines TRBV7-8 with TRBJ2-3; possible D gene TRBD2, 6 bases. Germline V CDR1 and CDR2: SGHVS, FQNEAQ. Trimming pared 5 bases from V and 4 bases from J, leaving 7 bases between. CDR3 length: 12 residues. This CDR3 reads CASSRLADTQYF. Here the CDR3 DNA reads TGTGCCAGCAGCCGACTAGCAGATACGCAGTATTTT.

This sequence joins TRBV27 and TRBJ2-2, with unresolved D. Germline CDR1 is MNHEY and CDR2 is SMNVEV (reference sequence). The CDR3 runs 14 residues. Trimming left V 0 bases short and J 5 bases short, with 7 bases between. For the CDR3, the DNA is TGTGCCAGCAGTTTATCGATTTTGACCGGGGAGCTGTTTTTT. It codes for CASSLSILTGELFF.

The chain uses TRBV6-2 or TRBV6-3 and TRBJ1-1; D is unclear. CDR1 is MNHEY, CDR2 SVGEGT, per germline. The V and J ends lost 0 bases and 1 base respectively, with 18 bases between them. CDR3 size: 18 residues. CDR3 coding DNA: TGTGCCAGCAGTTACTCGAAGGTGAGACAATCTTGGAACACTGAAGCTTTCTTT. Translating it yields CASSYSKVRQSWNTEAFF.

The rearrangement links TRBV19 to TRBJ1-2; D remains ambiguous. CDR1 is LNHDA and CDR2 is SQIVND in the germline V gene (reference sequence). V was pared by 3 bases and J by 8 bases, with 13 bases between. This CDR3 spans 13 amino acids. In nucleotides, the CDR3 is TGTGCCAGTAGTATCGAGGGTTTTTGGGGCTACACCTTC. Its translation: CASSIEGFWGYTF.

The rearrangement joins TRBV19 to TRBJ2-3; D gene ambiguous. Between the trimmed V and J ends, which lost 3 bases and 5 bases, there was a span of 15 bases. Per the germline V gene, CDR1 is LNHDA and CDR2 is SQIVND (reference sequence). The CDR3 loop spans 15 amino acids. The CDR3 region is CASSIWAREGDTQYF. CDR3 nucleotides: TGTGCCAGTAGTATCTGGGCTAGGGAAGGAGATACGCAGTATTTT. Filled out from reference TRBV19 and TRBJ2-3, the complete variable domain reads DGGITQSPKYLFRKEGQNVTLSCEQNLNHDAMYWYRQDPGQGLRLIYYSQIVNDFQKGDIAEGYSVSREKKESFPLTVTSAQKNPTAFYLCASSIWAREGDTQYFGPGTRLTVL.

The CDR3 sequence is CASEFDGARETQYF. In DNA, the CDR3 is TGTGCCAGCGAGTTCGACGGGGCAAGAGAAACGCAGTATTTT. V and J are TRBV3-1 (or the pseudogene TRBV3-2) and TRBJ2-3; D may be TRBD1 or TRBD2 (5 bases each). Germline assignment: CDR1 LGHDT and CDR2 YNNKEL (reference sequence). This CDR3 region has 14 residues. The V end was cut by 8 bases, the J end by 9 bases, with 21 bases between.

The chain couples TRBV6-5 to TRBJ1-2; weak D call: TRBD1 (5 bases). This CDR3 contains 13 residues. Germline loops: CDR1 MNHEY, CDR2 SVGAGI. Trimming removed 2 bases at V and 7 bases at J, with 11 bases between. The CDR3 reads CASSYGGEIGYTF. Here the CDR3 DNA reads TGTGCCAGCAGTTACGGGGGGGAGATTGGCTACACCTTC.

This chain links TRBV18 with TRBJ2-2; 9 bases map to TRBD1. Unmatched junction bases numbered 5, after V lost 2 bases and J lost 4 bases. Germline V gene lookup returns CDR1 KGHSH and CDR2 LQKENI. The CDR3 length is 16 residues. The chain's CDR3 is CASSPGQGMSTGELFF. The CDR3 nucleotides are TGTGCCAGCTCACCAGGACAGGGGATGAGCACCGGGGAGCTGTTTTTT.

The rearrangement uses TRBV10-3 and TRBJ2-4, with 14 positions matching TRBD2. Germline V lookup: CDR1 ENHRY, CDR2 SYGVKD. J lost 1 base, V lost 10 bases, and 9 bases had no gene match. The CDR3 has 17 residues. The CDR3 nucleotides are TGTGCCACCGGGACTAGCGGGGGCGGGGCGGCCAAAAACATTCAGTACTTC. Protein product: CATGTSGGGAAKNIQYF.

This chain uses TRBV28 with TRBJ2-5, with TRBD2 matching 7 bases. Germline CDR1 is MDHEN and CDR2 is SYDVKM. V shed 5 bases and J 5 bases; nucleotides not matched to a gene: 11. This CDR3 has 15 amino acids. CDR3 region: CASSLGDWGGETQYF. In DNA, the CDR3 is TGTGCCAGCAGTCTCGGGGACTGGGGGGGGGAGACCCAGTACTTC.

The CDR3 DNA follows: TGTGCCAGCAGCCTACGGACAGATACGCAGTATTTT. It translates to CASSLRTDTQYF. The chain carries TRBV7-9 and TRBJ2-3; D is undetermined. The CDR3 runs to 12 residues. Germline V gives CDR1 SEHNR, CDR2 FQNEAQ (reference sequence). Between the trimmed V and J ends, which lost 5 bases and 3 bases, there was a span of 6 bases.

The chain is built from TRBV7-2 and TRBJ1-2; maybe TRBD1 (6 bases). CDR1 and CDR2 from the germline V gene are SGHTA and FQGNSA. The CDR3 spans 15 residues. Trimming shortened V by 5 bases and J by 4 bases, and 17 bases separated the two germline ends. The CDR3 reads CASSLGQTNIYGYTF. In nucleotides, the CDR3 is TGTGCCAGCAGCCTCGGACAGACTAACATCTATGGCTACACCTTC.

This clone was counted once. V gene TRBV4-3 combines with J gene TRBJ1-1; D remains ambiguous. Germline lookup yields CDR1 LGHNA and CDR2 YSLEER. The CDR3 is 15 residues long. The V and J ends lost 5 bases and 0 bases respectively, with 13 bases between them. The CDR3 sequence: CASSSLRQLNTEAFF. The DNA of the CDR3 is TGCGCCAGCAGCTCTTTGAGGCAGTTGAACACTGAAGCTTTCTTT.

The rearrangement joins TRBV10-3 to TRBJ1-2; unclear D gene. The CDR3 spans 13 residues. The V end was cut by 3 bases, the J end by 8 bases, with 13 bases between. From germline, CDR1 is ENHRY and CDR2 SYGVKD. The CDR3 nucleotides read TGTGCCATCAGTGAAAATTCGGGTATAGGCTACACCTTC. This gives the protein CAISENSGIGYTF.

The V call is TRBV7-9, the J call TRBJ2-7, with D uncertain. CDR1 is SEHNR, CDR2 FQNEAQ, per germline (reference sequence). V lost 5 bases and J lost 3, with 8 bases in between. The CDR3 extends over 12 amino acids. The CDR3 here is CASSHKVYEQYF. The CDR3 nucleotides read TGTGCCAGCAGCCATAAAGTCTACGAGCAGTACTTC.

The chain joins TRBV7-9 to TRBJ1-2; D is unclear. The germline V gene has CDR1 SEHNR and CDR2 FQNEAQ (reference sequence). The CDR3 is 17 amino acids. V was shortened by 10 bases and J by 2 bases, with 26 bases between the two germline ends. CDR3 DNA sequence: TGTGCCACCCCGCCCCAAGATCCAACCAGGTTAAACTATGGCTACACCTTC. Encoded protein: CATPPQDPTRLNYGYTF.

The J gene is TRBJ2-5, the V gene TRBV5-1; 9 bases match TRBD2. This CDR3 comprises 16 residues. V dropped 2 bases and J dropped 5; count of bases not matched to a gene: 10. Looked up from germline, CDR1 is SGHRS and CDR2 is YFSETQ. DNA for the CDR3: TGCGCCAGCAGCTTACTAGCGGGCCCAACGGGTGAGACCCAGTACTTC. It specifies CASSLLAGPTGETQYF.